This TCR beta chain was observed in a study of naive and memory T cell subsets. Treatment denoted: skin biopsy from PPD injection site in Mantoux-positive individual. An oligonucleotide containing a UMI was ligated to the 3' end of TCR cDNA. Unsorted total RNA, about 1 to 1000 ng, was DNase treated before reverse transcription. This clonotype occurred a few times. The SP2 primer and nested alpha and beta constant region primers amplified ligated cDNA in four rounds. From the UMI-ligation and nested PCR reads, TCRdb called clonotypes with MiXCR, one entry per CDR3 protein. This sample carries about 37,000 distinct CDR3 sequences, more than 9.5% of them seen once, and the ten largest clones take roughly 3.9%. The germline CDR1 and CDR2 sequences are LGHNA and YNFKEQ. V dropped 0 bases and J dropped 1 base, with 15 bases sitting between them. The CDR3 totals 17 residues.

Material: skin, obtained from a tuberculin skin test site. The V and J genes are TRBV4-2 and TRBJ1-1, with unresolved D. The sequence was obtained from an adult in good health. The CDR3 DNA follows: TGTGCCAGCAGCCAAGATCTGAAGGCGGGAGCGAACACTGAAGCTTTCTTT. This codes for CASSQDLKAGANTEAFF.